This T cell receptor (beta chain) was sequenced for a study of spatial heterogeneity in lung cancer. Study outcomes and limitations: Within tumors, counts of expanded alpha and beta TCRs tracked tumor mutation counts.

Indicated time point: sample taken at primary tumor resection. This clonotype has at least ten counts. Its antigen is still unknown. Trimming took off 7 bases at V and 7 bases at J, with 16 bases between the two ends. Per the germline V gene, CDR1 is MNHNS and CDR2 is SASEGT. The CDR3 has 14 amino acids. TCRdb processed the 5' RACE reads anew with MiXCR; each CDR3 protein has one entry. This table holds 100,000 to 110,000 distinct CDR3 sequences, 3.5% to 5% found once. Sequences were derived from lung tumor tissue, sampled at surgery. The receptor's source is a male donor with early-stage non-small cell lung cancer. The chain links TRBV6-1 to TRBJ1-4; D call uncertain. CDR3: CASTTGGGFEKLFF. In DNA, the CDR3 is TGTGCCAGCACAACTGGTGGCGGGTTTGAAAAACTGTTTTTT.